This T cell receptor (beta chain) was profiled in a study of T cell repertoires in cytomegalovirus infection. In the study overall: Carrying CMV and the relevant HLA type showed in public TCR beta signatures. Whole-study results and caveats: Frequencies of public TCR beta families were cumulated, and this identified carriers of CMV plus the relevant HLA. CMV-specific TCR beta clonotypes restricted by HLA-C dominated the ex vivo response.

MiXCR, applied by TCRdb to the reads, yields one record per CDR3 protein. There are 150,000 to 200,000 distinct CDR3 sequences in the sample; around 20% occur only once, and 2.5% to 3% lies in the top ten. This clonotype was counted a few times. No antigen is known for it. The sequenced sample consisted of PBMCs. This clonotype was sampled from a human donor in good health (CMV status not recorded). Some clones in this sample may be carry-over from other donors' samples.

The CDR3 loop is CASSLAWDRDHGELFF. The CDR3 nucleotides are TGCGCCAGCAGCTTGGCCTGGGACAGGGATCACGGGGAGCTGTTTTTT. The V call is TRBV5-1, the J call TRBJ2-2; 9 bases align to TRBD1. J gave up 7 bases and V 0 bases, and 7 bases lay outside the gene matches. The germline V gene encodes CDR1 SGHRS and CDR2 YFSETQ. There are 16 residues in the CDR3. The full variable domain, its missing parts supplied by reference TRBV5-1 and TRBJ2-2, is KAGVTQTPRYLIKTRGQQVTLSCSPISGHRSVSWYQQTPGQGLQFLFEYFSETQRNKGNFPGRFSGRQFSNSRSEMNVSTLELGDSALYLCASSLAWDRDHGELFFGEGSRLTVL.